The entry below gives a single T cell receptor (beta chain) sequence along with its context. The primer mix had 60 Vbeta and 13 Jbeta primers. Profiled with immunoSEQ multiplex PCR; TCRdb holds only in-frame clones, not every one. The sample records fewer than 200,000 clones, around 83% being singletons. The data were obtained in a study of cytomegalovirus exposure and HLA in healthy donors. CDR1 and CDR2 from the germline V gene are KGHSH and LQKENI. The V gene end was trimmed by 2 bases and the J gene end by 4 bases; junction bases not matched to a gene: 2. This CDR3 has 13 amino acids. This TCR came from a man younger than 35 in good health and CMV-seropositive. Input material: PBMCs. The rearrangement joins TRBV18 to TRBJ2-7, with 7 nucleotides matching TRBD2. The chain's CDR3 is CASSPTGGYEQYF. The CDR3 region has the DNA TGTGCCAGCTCACCAACGGGGGGATACGAGCAGTACTTC.